Sequencing of this T cell receptor beta chain was carried out in a study of human T cells and chemical hapten exposure. Study information: Small differences in pooled library volume mainly drove the variation in TCR yields per sample.

This clonotype appeared many times. Time point noted: pre-sensitization, week 0. Stated treatment: therapeutic diphenylcyclopropenone sensitization with weekly scalp DPC. TCRdb used MiXCR to reprocess the RACE reads, holding one entry per CDR3 protein. This sample has approximately 400,000 distinct CDR3 sequences, with less than 6.5% found just once. V was trimmed by 2 bases and J by 1 base, leaving 7 bases between them. The CDR3 is 14 amino acids. Germline assignment: CDR1 SGHAT and CDR2 FQDESV (reference sequence). The gene calls are TRBV11-1 and TRBJ2-3; D ambiguous. The sample consisted of whole blood, taken in connection with sensitization to the hapten diphenylcyclopropenone (DPC). The sequence was obtained from a woman aged 45-65 years with alopecia areata. Some clones in this sample may be carry-over from other donors' samples. The CDR3 bases are TGTGCCAGCAGCTTATATAAGGGCACAGATACGCAGTATTTT. Its translation is CASSLYKGTDTQYF.